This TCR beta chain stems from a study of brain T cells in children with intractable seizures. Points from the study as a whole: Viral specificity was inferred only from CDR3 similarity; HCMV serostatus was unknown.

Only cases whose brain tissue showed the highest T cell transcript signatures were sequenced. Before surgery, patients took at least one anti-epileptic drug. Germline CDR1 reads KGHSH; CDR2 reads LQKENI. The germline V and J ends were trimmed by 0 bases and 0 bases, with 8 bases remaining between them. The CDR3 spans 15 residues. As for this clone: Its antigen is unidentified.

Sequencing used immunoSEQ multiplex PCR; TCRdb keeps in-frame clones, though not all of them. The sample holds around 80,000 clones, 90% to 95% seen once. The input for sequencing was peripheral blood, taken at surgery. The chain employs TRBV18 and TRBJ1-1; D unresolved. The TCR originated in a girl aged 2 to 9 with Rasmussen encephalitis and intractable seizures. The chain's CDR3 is CASSPPIRLNTEAFF. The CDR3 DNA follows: TGTGCCAGCTCACCACCGATCAGGTTGAACACTGAAGCTTTCTTT.